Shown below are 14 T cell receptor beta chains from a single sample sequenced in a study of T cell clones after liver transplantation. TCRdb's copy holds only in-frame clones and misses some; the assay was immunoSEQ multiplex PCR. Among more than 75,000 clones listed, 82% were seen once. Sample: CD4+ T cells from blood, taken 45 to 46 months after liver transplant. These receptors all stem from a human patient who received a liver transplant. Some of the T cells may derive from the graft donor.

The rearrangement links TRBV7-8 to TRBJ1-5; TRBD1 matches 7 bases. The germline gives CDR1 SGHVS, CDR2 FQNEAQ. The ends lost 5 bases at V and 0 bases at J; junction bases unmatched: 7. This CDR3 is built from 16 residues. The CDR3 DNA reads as TGTGCCAGCAGCCCCGAGACAGGGATTAGCAATCAGCCCCAGCATTTT. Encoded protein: CASSPETGISNQPQHF.

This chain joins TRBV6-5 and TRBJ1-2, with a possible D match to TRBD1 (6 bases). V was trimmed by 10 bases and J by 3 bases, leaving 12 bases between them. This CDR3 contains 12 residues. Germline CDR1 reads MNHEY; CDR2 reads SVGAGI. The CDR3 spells CATGGGYYGYTF. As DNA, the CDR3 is TGTGCCACGGGGGGCGGATACTATGGCTACACCTTC.

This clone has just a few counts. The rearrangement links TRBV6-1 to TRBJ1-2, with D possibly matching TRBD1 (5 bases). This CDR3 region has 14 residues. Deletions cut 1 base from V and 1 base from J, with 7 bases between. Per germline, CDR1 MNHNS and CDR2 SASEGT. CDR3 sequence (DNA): TGTGCCAGCAGTGAAGATGGGGGTAACTATGGCTACACCTTC. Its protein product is CASSEDGGNYGYTF.

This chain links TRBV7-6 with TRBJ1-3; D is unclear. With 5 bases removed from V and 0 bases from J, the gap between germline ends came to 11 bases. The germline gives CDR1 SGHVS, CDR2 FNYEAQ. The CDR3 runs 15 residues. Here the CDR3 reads CASSRRPLSGNTIYF. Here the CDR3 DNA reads TGTGCCAGCAGCCGTCGCCCTCTCTCTGGAAACACCATATATTTT.

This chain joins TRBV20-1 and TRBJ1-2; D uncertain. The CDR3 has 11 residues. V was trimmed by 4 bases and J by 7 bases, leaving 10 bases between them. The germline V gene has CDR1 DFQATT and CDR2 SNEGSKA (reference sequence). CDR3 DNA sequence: TGCAGTGCTAAGACGGTGGGTGGCTACACCTTC. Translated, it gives CSAKTVGGYTF.

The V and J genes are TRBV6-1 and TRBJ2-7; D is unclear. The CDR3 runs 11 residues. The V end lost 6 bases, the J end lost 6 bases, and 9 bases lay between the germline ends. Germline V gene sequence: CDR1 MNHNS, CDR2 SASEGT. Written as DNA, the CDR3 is TGTGCCAGCAGAACCGTTCGCGAGCAGTACTTC. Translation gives CASRTVREQYF.

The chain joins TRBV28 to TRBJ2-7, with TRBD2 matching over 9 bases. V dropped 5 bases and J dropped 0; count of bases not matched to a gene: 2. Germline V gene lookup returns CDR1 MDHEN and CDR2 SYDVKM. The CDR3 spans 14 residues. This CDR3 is CASSRSGGSYEQYF. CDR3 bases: TGTGCCAGCAGTCGTAGCGGGGGCTCCTACGAGCAGTACTTC.

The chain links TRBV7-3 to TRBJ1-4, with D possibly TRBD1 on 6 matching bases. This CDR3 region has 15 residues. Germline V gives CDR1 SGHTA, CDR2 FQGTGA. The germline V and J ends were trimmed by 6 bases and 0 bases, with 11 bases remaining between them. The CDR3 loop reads CASSSTGPTNEKLFF. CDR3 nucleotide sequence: TGTGCCAGCAGTTCCACAGGGCCAACTAATGAAAAACTGTTTTTT.

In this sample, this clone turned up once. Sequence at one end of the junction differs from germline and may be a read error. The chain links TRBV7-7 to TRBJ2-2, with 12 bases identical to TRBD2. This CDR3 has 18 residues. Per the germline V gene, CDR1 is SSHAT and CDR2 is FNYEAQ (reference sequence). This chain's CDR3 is CASSLRASGRAVTGELFF. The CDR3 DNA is TGTGCTAGCAGCTTAAGGGCTAGCGGGAGGGCGGTCACCGGGGAGCTGTTTTTT.

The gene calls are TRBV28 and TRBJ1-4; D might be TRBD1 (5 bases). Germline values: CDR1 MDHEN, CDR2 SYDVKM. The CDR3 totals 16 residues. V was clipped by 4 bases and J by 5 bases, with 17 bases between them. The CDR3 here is CASSYRQYTTNEKLFF. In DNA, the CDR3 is TGTGCCAGCAGTTACCGACAGTATACCACCAATGAAAAACTGTTTTTT.

The CDR3 loop reads CAWSVGGYKNIQYF. The CDR3 nucleotides read TGTGCCTGGAGTGTTGGAGGGTACAAAAACATTCAGTACTTC. The chain is built from TRBV30 and TRBJ2-4; possible D gene TRBD2, 6 bases. From germline, CDR1 is GTSNPN and CDR2 SVGIG (reference sequence). CDR3 length: 14 residues. Between the trimmed V and J ends, which lost 0 bases and 3 bases, there was a span of 9 bases.

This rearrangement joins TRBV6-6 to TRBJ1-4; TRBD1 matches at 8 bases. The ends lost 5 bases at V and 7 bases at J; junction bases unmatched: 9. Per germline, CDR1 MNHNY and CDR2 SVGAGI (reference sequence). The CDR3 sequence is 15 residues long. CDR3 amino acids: CASSTTGVRSEKLFF. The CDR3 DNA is TGTGCCAGCAGTACGACAGGGGTGAGAAGTGAAAAACTGTTTTTT.

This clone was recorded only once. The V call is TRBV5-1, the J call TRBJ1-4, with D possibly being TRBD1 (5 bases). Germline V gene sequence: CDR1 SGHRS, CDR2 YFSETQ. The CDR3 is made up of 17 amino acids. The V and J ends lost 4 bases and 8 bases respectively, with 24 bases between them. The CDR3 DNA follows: TGCGCCAGCAGCCCCCTTAGTGCGGGGGGGTACGGCGAAAAACTGTTTTTT. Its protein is CASSPLSAGGYGEKLFF.

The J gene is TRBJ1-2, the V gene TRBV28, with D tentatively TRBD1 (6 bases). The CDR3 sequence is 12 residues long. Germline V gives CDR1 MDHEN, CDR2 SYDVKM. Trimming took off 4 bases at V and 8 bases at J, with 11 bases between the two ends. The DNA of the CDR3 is TGTGCCAGCAGTTCACAGGGTGTAGGCTACACCTTC. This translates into CASSSQGVGYTF.